What follows are 29 T cell receptor beta chains derived from one specimen sequenced in a study of OX40 agonist ivuxolimab in advanced cancers. The repertoire was sequenced with immunoSEQ multiplex PCR; TCRdb's copy has only in-frame clones and lacks some. The sample records 55,000 to 70,000 clones, roughly 92% being singletons. The input for sequencing was CD4+ or CD8+ T cells sorted from blood, taken in a trial of the OX40 agonist ivuxolimab. Receptors originate from an adult with an advanced solid tumor such as melanoma, head and neck, liver or kidney cancer.

This clone showed up just a few times. This chain connects TRBV7-6 to TRBJ1-6, with D perhaps matching TRBD1 (5 bases). CDR3 size: 15 residues. Trimming left V 3 bases short and J 6 bases short, with 12 bases between. From germline, CDR1 is SGHVS and CDR2 FNYEAQ. This chain's CDR3 is CASSFGGDTNSPLHF. CDR3 bases: TGTGCCAGCAGCTTCGGGGGAGATACTAATTCACCCCTCCACTTT.

The chain carries TRBV13 and TRBJ2-5; 11 nucleotides match TRBD1. The CDR3 runs to 15 residues. The trim removed 5 bases at V and 5 bases at J, leaving 7 bases unmatched. Germline V gives CDR1 PRHDT, CDR2 FYEKMQ (reference sequence). CDR3 region: CASSTWGQGGETQYF. The DNA of the CDR3 is TGTGCCAGCAGCACCTGGGGACAGGGGGGGGAGACCCAGTACTTC.

The chain links TRBV5-1 to TRBJ2-7, with D perhaps TRBD1 (5 bases). CDR3 length equals 13 residues. The V and J ends lost 0 bases and 5 bases respectively, with 9 bases between them. Germline-derived CDR1 and CDR2 are SGHRS and YFSETQ. The CDR3 DNA reads as TGCGCCAGCAGCTTGGGGTGGGGCGACGAGCAGTACTTC. This gives the protein CASSLGWGDEQYF.

This sequence joins TRBV9 and TRBJ2-1, with 7 bases aligning to TRBD1. The CDR3 sequence is 13 residues long. Per the germline V gene, CDR1 is SGDLS and CDR2 is YYNGEE. Trimming cost V 3 bases and J 4 bases; bases outside gene matches: 1. CDR3 in DNA: TGTGCCAGCAGCGCACAGGGGTACAATGAGCAGTTCTTC. Amino acid sequence: CASSAQGYNEQFF.

The chain employs TRBV5-1 and TRBJ2-7; D not certain. This CDR3 region has 11 residues. Germline V CDR1 and CDR2: SGHRS, YFSETQ. V dropped 4 bases and J dropped 3 bases, with 5 bases sitting between them. CDR3 in DNA: TGCGCCAGCAGCCTGAACTACGAGCAGTACTTC. This sequence encodes CASSLNYEQYF.

CDR3 bases: TGTGCCAGCAGCTCTTGGGGGGGAGCTTTCTTT. It specifies CASSSWGGAFF. The chain uses TRBV11-2 and TRBJ1-1, with D perhaps TRBD1 (5 bases). The length of the CDR3 is 11 residues. CDR1 and CDR2 (germline): SGHAT, FQNNGV. V was pared by 4 bases and J by 10 bases, with 10 bases between.

J is TRBJ2-5 and V is TRBV13; 9 bases align to TRBD1. The junction had 5 bases not matched to a gene; V was cut back by 5 bases and J by 4 bases. CDR3 length: 14 amino acids. Germline lookup yields CDR1 PRHDT and CDR2 FYEKMQ (reference sequence). The CDR3 here is CASSGQGQGETQYF. CDR3 in DNA: TGTGCCAGCAGCGGACAGGGGCAAGGAGAGACCCAGTACTTC. Variable domain in full (rest from reference TRBV13 and TRBJ2-5): AAGVIQSPRHLIKEKRETATLKCYPIPRHDTVYWYQQGPGQDPQFLISFYEKMQSDKGSIPDRFSAQQFSDYHSELNMSSLELGDSALYFCASSGQGQGETQYFGPGTRLLVL.

The chain recombines TRBV6-1 with TRBJ2-7, with TRBD1 identical over 9 bases. The CDR3 covers 15 residues. Germline assignment: CDR1 MNHNS and CDR2 SASEGT. The V gene end was trimmed by 3 bases and the J gene end by 0 bases; junction bases not matched to a gene: 3. Here the CDR3 DNA reads TGTGCCAGCAGTGATCTGGACAGGGGCTCCTACGAGCAGTACTTC. Amino acids: CASSDLDRGSYEQYF.

V is TRBV7-2 and J is TRBJ2-5, with a possible D match to TRBD1 (5 bases). The length of the CDR3 is 14 residues. The V and J ends lost 3 bases and 7 bases respectively, with 15 bases between them. The germline CDR1 and CDR2 sequences are SGHTA and FQGNSA. The CDR3 region has the DNA TGTGCCAGCAGCTTGGAAGGGCCTCAGGGGACCCAGTACTTC. Amino acids: CASSLEGPQGTQYF.

This clone was found once. V is TRBV30 and J is TRBJ2-3; 16 nucleotides agree with TRBD2. The germline CDR1 and CDR2 sequences are GTSNPN and SVGIG (reference sequence). This CDR3 contains 18 residues. V lost 1 base to trimming and J lost 6 bases; unmatched junction nucleotides: 10. The CDR3, as DNA: TGTGCCTGGAGTGGTGCGGGACTAGCGGGGGGGCCAATGGATACGCAGTATTTT. Amino acid sequence: CAWSGAGLAGGPMDTQYF.

This clone was detected once. This chain links TRBV7-9 with TRBJ2-7; 9 bases match TRBD1. This CDR3 has 15 amino acids. Losses at the gene ends were 5 bases for V and 6 bases for J; bases not matched to a gene: 11. Germline lookup yields CDR1 SEHNR and CDR2 FQNEAQ (reference sequence). The CDR3 sequence is CASSTRQGEYGEQYF. The CDR3 bases are TGTGCCAGCAGCACTAGACAGGGGGAGTATGGCGAGCAGTACTTC.

The chain recombines TRBV7-9 with TRBJ1-1; D uncertain. V was trimmed by 6 bases and J by 1 base, leaving 3 bases between them. The CDR3 runs 11 residues. Germline CDR1 SEHNR, CDR2 FQNEAQ (reference sequence). The CDR3 DNA is TGTGCCAGCAGGGCGAACACTGAAGCTTTCTTT. It translates to CASRANTEAFF.

This clone was counted once. The chain combines TRBV7-9 with TRBJ1-1; unclear D gene. With 3 bases removed from V and 4 bases from J, the gap between germline ends came to 12 bases. Per the germline V gene, CDR1 is SEHNR and CDR2 is FQNEAQ (reference sequence). CDR3 length equals 14 residues. DNA of the CDR3: TGTGCCAGCAGCTTTCCGGGAGGTGGCACTGAAGCTTTCTTT. Its translation is CASSFPGGGTEAFF.

This clone was detected once. The junction shows a germline mismatch at one end, possibly a read error. The chain recombines TRBV7-7 with TRBJ1-4; D call uncertain. This CDR3 region has 15 residues. Germline values: CDR1 SSHAT, CDR2 FNYEAQ (reference sequence). The CDR3 is CASSRVGVEPEKLFF. Here the CDR3 DNA reads TGTGCTAGCAGCCGGGTAGGAGTTGAACCAGAAAAACTGTTTTTT.

The chain links TRBV5-1 to TRBJ2-2; tentative D call: TRBD1 (5 bases). The germline V gene encodes CDR1 SGHRS and CDR2 YFSETQ. This CDR3 is built from 14 residues. The V end was cut by 4 bases, the J end by 7 bases, with 14 bases between. For the CDR3, the DNA is TGCGCCAGCAGCCCCGCCAGGGTAGGCGGGGAGCTGTTTTTT. Amino acid sequence: CASSPARVGGELFF.

The V gene is TRBV7-9, the J gene TRBJ1-1; 8 positions match TRBD1. The CDR3 totals 15 residues. Germline CDR1 is SEHNR and CDR2 is FQNEAQ (reference sequence). V lost 4 bases and J lost 1; bases outside the gene matches: 5. CDR3 DNA: TGTGCCAGCAGCTCCATCGGGACAGGGAACACTGAAGCTTTCTTT. Its protein is CASSSIGTGNTEAFF.

This clone was counted only a few times. The chain couples TRBV9 to TRBJ1-1, with D unresolved. V lost 1 base and J lost 5, with 6 bases in between. The germline CDR1 and CDR2 sequences are SGDLS and YYNGEE. The CDR3 runs 12 residues. The CDR3 DNA reads as TGTGCCAGCAGCGTAAAATTTACTGAAGCTTTCTTT. Residues: CASSVKFTEAFF.

This chain connects TRBV7-6 to TRBJ1-6, with D possibly TRBD1 on 5 matching bases. The germline gives CDR1 SGHVS, CDR2 FNYEAQ. The CDR3 has 15 residues. V lost 1 base, J lost 7 bases, and 11 bases lay in between. CDR3 residues: CASSLGGAGNSPLHF. The CDR3 nucleotides read TGTGCCAGCAGCTTAGGAGGGGCTGGGAATTCACCCCTCCACTTT.

The genes are TRBV14 and TRBJ1-3; D is possibly TRBD1 (5 bases). The V end was cut by 1 base, the J end by 2 bases, with 9 bases between. CDR1 is SGHDN and CDR2 is FVKESK in the germline V gene. The CDR3 sequence is 15 residues long. In DNA form, the CDR3 reads TGTGCCAGCAGCCAAGTCGACAGCACTGGAAACACCATATATTTT. Translated, it gives CASSQVDSTGNTIYF.

The chain couples TRBV11-2 to TRBJ2-7; TRBD1 matches at 7 bases. The germline V gene encodes CDR1 SGHAT and CDR2 FQNNGV. The CDR3 contains 13 residues. V lost 5 bases and J lost 2; bases outside the gene matches: 3. The CDR3 is CASSVGTAYEQYF. The CDR3 DNA reads TGTGCCAGCAGCGTCGGGACAGCCTACGAGCAGTACTTC.

This rearrangement joins TRBV13 to TRBJ1-4, with D tentatively TRBD1 (5 bases). CDR1 and CDR2 from the germline V gene are PRHDT and FYEKMQ (reference sequence). The CDR3 runs 14 residues. Trimming took off 2 bases at V and 7 bases at J, with 11 bases between the two ends. The CDR3 spells CASSLRGSGEKLFF. The DNA for the CDR3 is TGTGCCAGCAGCTTAAGGGGCTCCGGTGAAAAACTGTTTTTT.

This clone came up a few times. The chain recombines TRBV19 with TRBJ2-7; 10 bases line up with TRBD1. This CDR3 contains 17 residues. Per germline, CDR1 LNHDA and CDR2 SQIVND (reference sequence). V gave up 3 bases and J gave up 2 bases; unmatched junction bases: 10. CDR3 in DNA: TGTGCCAGTAGTATGGATCGACGACAGGGGGCAGCCTACGAGCAGTACTTC. This encodes CASSMDRRQGAAYEQYF. Complete variable domain (other parts from reference TRBV19 and TRBJ2-7): DGGITQSPKYLFRKEGQNVTLSCEQNLNHDAMYWYRQDPGQGLRLIYYSQIVNDFQKGDIAEGYSVSREKKESFPLTVTSAQKNPTAFYLCASSMDRRQGAAYEQYFGPGTRLTVT.

The chain carries TRBV27 and TRBJ2-3; D remains ambiguous. Trimming shortened V by 2 bases and J by 3 bases, and 12 bases separated the two germline ends. The CDR3 length is 15 residues. Germline V gives CDR1 MNHEY, CDR2 SMNVEV (reference sequence). The CDR3 protein is CASSLVWPATDTQYF. The CDR3 DNA sequence: TGTGCCAGCAGTTTAGTTTGGCCCGCGACAGATACGCAGTATTTT.

The chain recombines TRBV30 with TRBJ2-1, with D tentatively TRBD2 (6 bases). The CDR3 length is 17 residues. The V gene's germline CDR1 is GTSNPN and CDR2 SVGIG (reference sequence). The V end lost 0 bases, the J end lost 0 bases, and 15 bases lay between the germline ends. CDR3 amino acids: CAWSVLGGDPSYNEQFF. The CDR3 DNA follows: TGTGCCTGGAGTGTACTTGGAGGGGACCCCTCCTACAATGAGCAGTTCTTC. The entire variable domain, with the rest obtained from reference TRBV30 and TRBJ2-1, is as follows: SQTIHQWPATLVQPVGSPLSLECTVEGTSNPNLYWYRQAAGRGLQLLFYSVGIGQISSEVPQNLSASRPQDRQFILSSKKLLLSDSGFYLCAWSVLGGDPSYNEQFFGPGTRLTVL.

The chain employs TRBV12-5 and TRBJ2-2; 9 bases match TRBD1. In germline, CDR1 is LGHNT, CDR2 FRNRAP. The CDR3 has 13 amino acids. After removal of 11 bases from V and 4 bases from J, the junction contained 5 bases not matched to a gene. CDR3 sequence: CAGQGSGTGELFF. The DNA of the CDR3 is TGTGCTGGACAGGGGAGCGGCACCGGGGAGCTGTTTTTT.

V and J are TRBV18 and TRBJ1-4; D possibly corresponds to TRBD1 (6 bases). Germline assignment: CDR1 KGHSH and CDR2 LQKENI. CDR3 length: 17 amino acids. V was clipped by 2 bases and J by 4 bases, with 17 bases between them. This chain's CDR3 is CASSPRPGAGGNEKLFF. The CDR3, as DNA: TGTGCCAGCTCACCAAGGCCGGGGGCTGGAGGTAATGAAAAACTGTTTTTT.

With regard to this clone: Other DNA sequences in this sample translate to the same CDR3. The CDR3, as DNA: TGTGCCTGGAGCCCCGGACAGGGGCGCACTGAAGCTTTCTTT. Its translation: CAWSPGQGRTEAFF. This chain uses TRBV30 with TRBJ1-1; 9 bases are shared with TRBD1. J gave up 4 bases and V 3 bases, and 6 bases lay outside the gene matches. This CDR3 comprises 14 residues. Germline CDR1 is GTSNPN and CDR2 is SVGIG (reference sequence).

The chain joins TRBV5-8 to TRBJ2-7, with a weak D call TRBD2 (7 bases). Germline CDR1 reads SGHTS; CDR2 reads YDEGEE. There are 11 residues in the CDR3. V shed 2 bases and J shed 12 bases, with 12 bases lying between them. The CDR3 coding sequence is TGTGCCAGCAGCTTTGGGGGGGCATCGTACTTC. Its translation is CASSFGGASYF.

This chain joins TRBV13 and TRBJ2-1, with 12 positions matching TRBD2. V lost 2 bases, J lost 3 bases, and 2 bases stayed unmatched. Germline-derived CDR1 and CDR2 are PRHDT and FYEKMQ (reference sequence). The CDR3 extends over 16 amino acids. The CDR3, as DNA: TGTGCCAGCAGCTTACCACTAGCGGGGGGCTACAATGAGCAGTTCTTC. Its translation is CASSLPLAGGYNEQFF.